The present entry profiles one T cell receptor (beta chain) with its context. Its antigen is still unknown. Reverse transcription of roughly 0.5 to 1 ug RNA was carried out with random hexamers. An immunoSEQ multiplex PCR generated amplified TCR beta CDR3 products spanning 54 Vbeta and 13 Jbeta. TCRdb reprocessed the immunoSEQ multiplex PCR reads via MiXCR and lists one record per CDR3 protein. In the table there are about 160,000 distinct CDR3 sequences, approximately 95% of which are singletons. Relapsing-remitting disease, either stable or active, was present in the treatment-naive patients who were the multiple sclerosis controls. The CD8+ and CD4+ T cells were isolated magnetically using a negative isolation approach, whereas the TEMRA cells were enriched by FACS. The data originate from a study of CD8 T cells in Susac syndrome. Study outcomes and limitations: The authors acknowledged that the study's TCR sequencing and HLA analysis involved relatively few individuals.

The TCR comes from a human donor with multiple sclerosis. The specimen was CD4+ T cells from PBMCs.

The CDR3 reads CASSWKDRDSEAFF. The CDR3 coding sequence is TGTGCCAGCAGCTGGAAAGACCGGGACAGCGAAGCTTTCTTT. This chain connects TRBV5-6 to TRBJ1-1; 7 nucleotides line up with TRBD1. CDR1 and CDR2 (germline): SGHDT, YYEEEE. The ends lost 3 bases at V and 8 bases at J; junction bases unmatched: 10. The CDR3 has 14 residues.